Listed here are 17 T cell receptor beta chains from one sample, sequenced in a study of T cell responses to AZD1222 COVID-19 vaccine. Some clones are missing from TCRdb's copy, which holds only in-frame ones; the method was immunoSEQ multiplex PCR. The data hold 120,000 to 150,000 clones, with 80% to 85% observed a single time. The sequencing used peripheral blood, collected on day 0 of MenACWY control vaccination. These receptors all stem from an adult in good health.

The gene calls are TRBV4-1 and TRBJ2-1; D is possibly TRBD1 (6 bases). The V end lost 0 bases, the J end lost 0 bases, and 12 bases lay between the germline ends. The CDR3 has 17 residues. From germline, CDR1 is MGHRA and CDR2 YSYEKL. In DNA form, the CDR3 reads TGCGCCAGCAGCCAAGATGTGGGGGCCTCCTCCTACAATGAGCAGTTCTTC. It codes for CASSQDVGASSYNEQFF.

The chain links TRBV5-5 to TRBJ1-2; perhaps TRBD1 as D (6 bases). Germline CDR1 reads SGHKS; CDR2 reads YYEKEE (reference sequence). Trimming stripped 2 bases from V and 4 bases from J, with 15 bases between. This CDR3 contains 15 residues. For the CDR3, the DNA is TGTGCCAGCAGCTTTGGGACAAGTCTGGGCTATGGCTACACCTTC. It encodes CASSFGTSLGYGYTF.

This clone has a handful of counts. This sequence joins TRBV7-2 and TRBJ2-3, with 10 bases fitting TRBD2. Germline V gives CDR1 SGHTA, CDR2 FQGNSA. After removal of 1 base from V and 0 bases from J, the junction contained 7 bases not matched to a gene. The CDR3 has 18 residues. The CDR3 DNA is TGTGCCAGCAGCTTAGGGCTACTTAGCGGGGGGAGCACAGATACGCAGTATTTT. This gives the protein CASSLGLLSGGSTDTQYF. Using reference TRBV7-2 and TRBJ2-3 for the parts outside the CDR3, the full variable domain is GAGVSQSPSNKVTEKGKDVELRCDPISGHTALYWYRQSLGQGLEFLIYFQGNSAPDKSGLPSDRFSAERTGGSVSTLTIQRTQQEDSAVYLCASSLGLLSGGSTDTQYFGPGTRLTVL.

On this clone itself: An end of the junction differs from the germline gene, which may be a read error. The V call is TRBV3-1 (or the pseudogene TRBV3-2), the J call TRBJ2-7; TRBD1 agrees at 8 bases. CDR1 LGHDT and CDR2 YNNKEL come from the germline V gene (reference sequence). The CDR3 spans 14 residues. Written as DNA, the CDR3 is TGTGCCAGCAGCCACCCACCTGGGGGGACAGGTCTCTTCTTC. Translated, it gives CASSHPPGGTGLFF.

The chain combines TRBV7-2 with TRBJ1-6, with 9 bases that match TRBD1. CDR3 size: 18 residues. Germline loops: CDR1 SGHTA, CDR2 FQGNSA. With V trimmed by 1 base and J by 2 bases, 6 bases remained unmatched. The chain's CDR3 is CASSLESWTGAYNSPLHF. In DNA form, the CDR3 reads TGTGCCAGCAGCTTAGAGTCTTGGACAGGGGCCTATAATTCACCCCTCCACTTT.

This clone has just a few counts. The chain has TRBV5-1 and TRBJ1-3; 8 bases fit TRBD1. Germline V gene sequence: CDR1 SGHRS, CDR2 YFSETQ. This CDR3 comprises 20 residues. V was clipped by 3 bases and J by 1 base; unmatched bases: 18. The CDR3 here is CASSSRGQGKPNTSGNTIYF. The CDR3 nucleotides are TGCGCCAGCAGCTCACGAGGACAGGGCAAGCCAAATACTTCTGGAAACACCATATATTTT. Full variable domain (outside the CDR3, taken from reference TRBV5-1 and TRBJ1-3): KAGVTQTPRYLIKTRGQQVTLSCSPISGHRSVSWYQQTPGQGLQFLFEYFSETQRNKGNFPGRFSGRQFSNSRSEMNVSTLELGDSALYLCASSSRGQGKPNTSGNTIYFGEGSWLTVV.

The genes are TRBV10-3 and TRBJ1-1, with a weak D call TRBD1 (6 bases). Trimming stripped 8 bases from V and 3 bases from J, with 13 bases between. The germline gives CDR1 ENHRY, CDR2 SYGVKD. The CDR3 totals 13 residues. CDR3 in DNA: TGTGCCATCGGCAGGGGAGGGGACACTGAAGCTTTCTTT. Translation: CAIGRGGDTEAFF.

V and J are TRBV7-9 and TRBJ2-3; the match to TRBD1 covers 8 bases. Germline V gives CDR1 SEHNR, CDR2 FQNEAQ (reference sequence). Trimming took 5 bases from V and 6 from J; bases not matched to a gene: 13. The CDR3 consists of 16 residues. The CDR3 is CASSRQTGAPKDTQYF. The CDR3 region has the DNA TGTGCCAGCAGCCGTCAGACAGGGGCACCCAAGGATACGCAGTATTTT.

This clone was picked up one time. The V call is TRBV7-8, the J call TRBJ2-1; the D gene is possibly TRBD2 (6 bases). CDR1 is SGHVS, CDR2 FQNEAQ, per germline. V was cut by 4 bases and J by 0 bases, with 13 bases left in between. This CDR3 has 16 amino acids. In DNA form, the CDR3 reads TGTGCCAGCAGCTCCCTGGGGGGTAGCTCCTACAATGAGCAGTTCTTC. It codes for CASSSLGGSSYNEQFF.

V is TRBV27 and J is TRBJ1-2; D possibly corresponds to TRBD1 (5 bases). Germline CDR1 and CDR2: MNHEY and SMNVEV (reference sequence). The CDR3 extends over 13 amino acids. Trimming pared 3 bases from V and 4 bases from J, leaving 9 bases between. The CDR3 is CASSLAGGYGYTF. CDR3 bases: TGTGCCAGCAGTTTGGCGGGGGGCTATGGCTACACCTTC.

The chain recombines TRBV6-6 with TRBJ1-1; tentatively, D is TRBD1 (5 bases). Germline CDR1 and CDR2: MNHNY and SVGAGI (reference sequence). The germline V and J ends were trimmed by 5 bases and 4 bases, with 11 bases remaining between them. This CDR3 contains 13 residues. This CDR3 reads CASSDQQATEAFF. DNA for the CDR3: TGTGCCAGCAGTGATCAACAGGCCACTGAAGCTTTCTTT.

CDR3 in amino acids: CSAQEAGPYEQYF. The CDR3 DNA follows: TGCAGCGCCCAAGAGGCAGGGCCCTACGAGCAGTACTTC. The V gene is TRBV29-1, the J gene TRBJ2-7; possibly TRBD1 for D (5 bases). V lost 7 bases and J lost 2, with 15 bases in between. This CDR3 has 13 residues. The germline CDR1 and CDR2 sequences are SQVTM and ANQGSEA.

The table lists this clone with a count of one. The chain links TRBV9 to TRBJ1-3; no clear D. The CDR3 extends over 15 amino acids. Germline V gives CDR1 SGDLS, CDR2 YYNGEE. V gave up 0 bases and J gave up 0 bases, with 7 bases separating them. CDR3 nucleotides: TGTGCCAGCAGCGTAGAAGCCCACTCTGGAAACACCATATATTTT. Protein sequence: CASSVEAHSGNTIYF.

The chain couples TRBV29-1 to TRBJ1-1; 7 bases fit TRBD1. The CDR3 is 13 amino acids. CDR1 is SQVTM and CDR2 is ANQGSEA in the germline V gene. Unmatched junction bases numbered 8, after V lost 6 bases and J lost 4 bases. The CDR3 is CSVGDRAPTEAFF. In DNA, the CDR3 is TGCAGCGTGGGAGACAGGGCCCCCACTGAAGCTTTCTTT.

J is TRBJ2-2 and V is TRBV5-4, with 8 nucleotides matching TRBD1. Germline-derived CDR1 and CDR2 are SGHNT and YYREEE (reference sequence). The CDR3 sequence is 17 residues long. Trimming removed 4 bases from V and 1 base from J; junction bases left unmatched: 9. CDR3 nucleotide sequence: TGTGCCAGCAGCCCAATTCGCGGACAGGGGAACACCGGGGAGCTGTTTTTT. Translated, it gives CASSPIRGQGNTGELFF.

The CDR3 coding sequence is TGTGCCAGCAGTGAAAGGGGACAGGCTAATTCACCCCTCCACTTT. Translating it yields CASSERGQANSPLHF. The gene calls are TRBV6-1 and TRBJ1-6; the match to TRBD1 covers 8 bases. The length of the CDR3 is 15 residues. The germline CDR1 and CDR2 sequences are MNHNS and SASEGT. Losses at the gene ends were 2 bases for V and 6 bases for J; bases not matched to a gene: 3.

This clone turned up a few times. The rearrangement links TRBV27 to TRBJ1-6; 7 bases map to TRBD1. Per the germline V gene, CDR1 is MNHEY and CDR2 is SMNVEV (reference sequence). Trimming removed 5 bases from V and 6 bases from J; junction bases left unmatched: 7. This CDR3 contains 15 residues. This CDR3 is CASSKQTGSNSPLHF. The DNA of the CDR3 is TGTGCCAGCAGTAAACAGACAGGGAGTAATTCACCCCTCCACTTT.